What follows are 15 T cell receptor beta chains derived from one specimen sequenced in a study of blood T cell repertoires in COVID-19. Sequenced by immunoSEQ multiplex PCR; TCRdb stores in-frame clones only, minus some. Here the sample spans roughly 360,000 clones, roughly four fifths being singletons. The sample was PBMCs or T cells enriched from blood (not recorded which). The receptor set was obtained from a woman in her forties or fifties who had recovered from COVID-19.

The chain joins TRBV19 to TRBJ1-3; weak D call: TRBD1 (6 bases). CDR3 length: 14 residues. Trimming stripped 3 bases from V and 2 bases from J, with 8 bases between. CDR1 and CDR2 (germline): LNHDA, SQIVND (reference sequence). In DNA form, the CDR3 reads TGTGCCAGTAGTATTACAGGGACTGGAAACACCATATATTTT. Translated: CASSITGTGNTIYF.

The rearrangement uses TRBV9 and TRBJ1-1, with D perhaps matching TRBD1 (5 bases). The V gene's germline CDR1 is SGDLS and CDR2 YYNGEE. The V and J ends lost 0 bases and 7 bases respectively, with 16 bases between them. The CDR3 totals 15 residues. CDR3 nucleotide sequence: TGTGCCAGCAGCGTAGACTGGACACCGGATGATGAAGCTTTCTTT. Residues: CASSVDWTPDDEAFF.

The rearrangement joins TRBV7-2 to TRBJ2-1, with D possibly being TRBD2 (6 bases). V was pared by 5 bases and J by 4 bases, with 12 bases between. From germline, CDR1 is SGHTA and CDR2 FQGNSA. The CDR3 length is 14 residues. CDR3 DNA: TGTGCCAGCAGCCCCCTGGGGGGATACAATGAGCAGTTCTTC. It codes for CASSPLGGYNEQFF.

This CDR3 reads CASNRGDRENSPLHF. The CDR3 coding sequence is TGCGCCAGCAACCGGGGGGACAGGGAGAATTCACCCCTCCACTTT. The chain recombines TRBV4-1 with TRBJ1-6, with 9 bases fitting TRBD1. The CDR3 contains 15 residues. Germline CDR1 MGHRA, CDR2 YSYEKL. Losses at the gene ends were 7 bases for V and 7 bases for J; bases not matched to a gene: 8.

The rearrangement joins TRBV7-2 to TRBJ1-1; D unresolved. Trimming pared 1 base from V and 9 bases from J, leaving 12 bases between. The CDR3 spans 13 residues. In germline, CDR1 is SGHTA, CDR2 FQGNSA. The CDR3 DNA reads TGTGCCAGCAGCTTAGAGACTGCGCAGAAAGCTTTCTTT. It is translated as CASSLETAQKAFF. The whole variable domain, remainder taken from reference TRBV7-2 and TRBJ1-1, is GAGVSQSPSNKVTEKGKDVELRCDPISGHTALYWYRQSLGQGLEFLIYFQGNSAPDKSGLPSDRFSAERTGGSVSTLTIQRTQQEDSAVYLCASSLETAQKAFFGQGTRLTVV.

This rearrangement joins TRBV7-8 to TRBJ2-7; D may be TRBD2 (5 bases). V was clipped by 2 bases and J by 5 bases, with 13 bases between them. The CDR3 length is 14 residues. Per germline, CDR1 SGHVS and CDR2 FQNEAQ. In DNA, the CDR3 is TGTGCCAGCAGCTTAAAGGTGGAGAGGGACGAGCAGTACTTC. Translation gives CASSLKVERDEQYF.

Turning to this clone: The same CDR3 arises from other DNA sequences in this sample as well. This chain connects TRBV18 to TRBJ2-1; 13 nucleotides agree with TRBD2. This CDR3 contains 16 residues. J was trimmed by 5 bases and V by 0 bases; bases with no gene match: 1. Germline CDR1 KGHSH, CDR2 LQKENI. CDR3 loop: CASSPPGLAGNNEQFF. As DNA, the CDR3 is TGTGCCAGCTCACCACCGGGACTAGCGGGAAACAATGAGCAGTTCTTC.

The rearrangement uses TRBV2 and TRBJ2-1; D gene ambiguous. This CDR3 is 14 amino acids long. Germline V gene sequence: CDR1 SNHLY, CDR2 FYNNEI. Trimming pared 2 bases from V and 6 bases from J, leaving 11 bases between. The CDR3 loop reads CASSEPQSRNEQFF. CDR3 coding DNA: TGTGCCAGCAGTGAACCCCAGTCCCGCAATGAGCAGTTCTTC.

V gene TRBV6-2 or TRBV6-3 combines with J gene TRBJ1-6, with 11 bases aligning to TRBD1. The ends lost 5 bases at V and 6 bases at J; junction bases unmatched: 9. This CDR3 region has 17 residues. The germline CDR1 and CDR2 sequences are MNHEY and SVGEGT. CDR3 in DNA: TGTGCCAGCAGTCGGCGGGACAGGGGGGATTTTAATTCACCCCTCCACTTT. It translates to CASSRRDRGDFNSPLHF.

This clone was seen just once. This CDR3 reads CASSVGTATNYGYTF. The CDR3 DNA reads as TGTGCCAGCAGTGTAGGGACAGCGACAAACTATGGCTACACCTTC. The rearrangement uses TRBV6-4 and TRBJ1-2; 7 nucleotides line up with TRBD1. V lost 4 bases to trimming and J lost 2 bases; unmatched junction nucleotides: 7. The CDR3 length is 15 residues. Germline CDR1 and CDR2: MRHNA and SNTAGT.

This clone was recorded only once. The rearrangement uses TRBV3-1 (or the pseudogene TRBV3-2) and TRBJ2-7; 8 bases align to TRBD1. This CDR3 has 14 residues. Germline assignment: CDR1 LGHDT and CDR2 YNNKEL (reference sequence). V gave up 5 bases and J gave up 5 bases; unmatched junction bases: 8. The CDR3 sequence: CASSLRQGRDEQYF. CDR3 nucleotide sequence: TGTGCCAGCAGCTTACGACAGGGGCGGGACGAGCAGTACTTC.

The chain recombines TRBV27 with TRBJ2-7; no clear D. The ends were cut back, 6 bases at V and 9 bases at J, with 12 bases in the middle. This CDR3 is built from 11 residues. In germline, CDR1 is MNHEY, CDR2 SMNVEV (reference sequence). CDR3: CASRGLNSQYF. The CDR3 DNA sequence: TGTGCCAGCAGGGGCTTGAATTCGCAGTACTTC.

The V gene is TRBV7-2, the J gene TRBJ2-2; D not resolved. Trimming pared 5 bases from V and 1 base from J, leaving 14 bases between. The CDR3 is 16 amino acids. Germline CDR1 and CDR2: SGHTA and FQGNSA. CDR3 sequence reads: CASSLNPGLNTGELFF. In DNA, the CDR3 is TGTGCCAGCAGCCTAAACCCAGGATTGAACACCGGGGAGCTGTTTTTT.

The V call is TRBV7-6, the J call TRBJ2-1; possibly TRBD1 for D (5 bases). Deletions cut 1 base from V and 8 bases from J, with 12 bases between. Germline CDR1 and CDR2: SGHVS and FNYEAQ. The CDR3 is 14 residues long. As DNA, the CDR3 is TGTGCCAGCAGCTTAGGGGCAGGGTGGGATGAGCAGTTCTTC. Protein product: CASSLGAGWDEQFF.

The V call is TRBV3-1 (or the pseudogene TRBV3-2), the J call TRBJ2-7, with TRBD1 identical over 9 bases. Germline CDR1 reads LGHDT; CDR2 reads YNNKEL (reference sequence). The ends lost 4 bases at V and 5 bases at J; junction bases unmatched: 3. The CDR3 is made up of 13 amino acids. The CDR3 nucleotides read TGTGCCAGCAGCCGGGACAGGGCCCACGAGCAGTACTTC. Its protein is CASSRDRAHEQYF.